This T cell receptor (beta chain) was captured in a study of cytomegalovirus exposure and HLA in healthy donors (dated by TCRdb to about 2017). General notes on the study: An earlier analysis of under 600 of the donors reported more than 250 Gb of sequence data and roughly 110 million unique TCR beta sequences from about 179 million T cells. About 300 gigabases of sequencing data and around 80 million unique TCR sequences made up an early release that covered 500 to 650 HLA-typed donors. Among the approximately 400 genotyped donors, around 81% belonged to the genetic ancestry cluster associated with self-reported Caucasian donors. The aim of the study was to test whether cataloging public T cell receptors could identify signatures of past pathogen exposure. The study used immunosequencing to profile the T cell repertoires of some 600 subjects and linked those repertoires to cytomegalovirus serostatus. Besides the first cohort of 500 to 700 subjects, a separate validation cohort made up of 95 to 150 different subjects was used. To predict cytomegalovirus infection status, the study combined high-throughput TCR immunosequencing, statistical association of individual TCRs with disease status, and machine learning. In a later analysis, previously published TCR beta repertoires from 500 to 750 donors were re-analyzed and high-resolution HLA genotyping was added so that TCR occurrence patterns could be studied. In the later analysis, no new phenotypic data were used to find candidate immune exposures; instead, reliance was placed on TCR beta sequences and their occurrence across donors. An earlier analysis of some 500 of the donors applied high-throughput TCR beta sequencing to assess whether each TCR beta V gene segment acted as functional or pseudogenic. Donor age, sex, ethnicity and CMV serostatus were compiled alongside the repertoire data. A later genetic analysis took genome-wide SNP genotypes for about 65% of the roughly 670 donors and used that subset as a discovery cohort. All discovery cohort repertoires had been generated on a single sequencing platform. Class I and class II HLA loci were covered by the typing at four-digit resolution. Typing coverage differed by locus: A, B, C, DRB1 and DQB1 were typed in about 620-640 donors, DQA1 in about 510, DPA1 in some 600, and DPB1 in roughly 450. Because of strong linkage in the cohort, four or five DR-DQ haplotypes were treated as single units for association and clustering. Across 398 genotyped donors of the cohort, an average of approximately 220,000 unique TCR beta nucleotide sequences per donor were sequenced, and roughly a sixth of those sequences were non-productive.

The library was prepared using the immunoSEQ multiplex PCR assay. The multiplex PCR relied on a mix of 60 forward primers for TCR Vbeta segments and 13 reverse primers for TCR Jbeta segments. The CDR3 region of rearranged TCR beta genes was amplified from genomic DNA with a multiplex PCR assay. On the Illumina HiSeq System, the amplified TCR beta libraries were sequenced as 87-base-pair reads. Regarding the original processing steps: Across the 500 to 700 repertoires, a later analysis counted 75 million to 90 million unique TCR beta chains, some 11 million of which were shared by at least two donors. Raw reads were error-corrected and collapsed into unique sequences by a nearest-neighbor algorithm in which closely related sequences were merged to remove PCR and sequencing errors. To assign V, D and J gene segments, CDR3 sequences were aligned to IMGT reference sequences. Each retained sequence needed at least a six-nucleotide match to both a V gene segment and a J gene segment. A rearrangement was called productive if the CDR3 had no stop codons and remained in frame with V and J, and every other rearrangement was called non-productive. CDR3 was defined according to IMGT convention as the region running from the second conserved V-encoded cysteine to the conserved J-encoded phenylalanine. The earlier analysis of 587 of the donors excluded any sequence lacking an unambiguous match to a single V gene segment. An earlier analysis of several hundred of the donors called V segments functional above 56.7% productive rearrangements and segregating when the between-donor standard deviation exceeded 5%. To diagnose cytomegalovirus status from the catalog of TCR beta chain sequences, a statistical classification framework was built. V and J gene assignment, in a later analysis, came from comparing TCR nucleotide sequences with IMGT/GENE-DB human TR gene sequences. In a later analysis, CDR3 sequences and most-parsimonious VDJ recombination scenarios were assigned using the TCRdist pipeline. In a later analysis, each TCR beta chain was defined by its CDR3 amino acid sequence together with its V-gene family, and reads lacking a unique V-gene family were excluded. To address suspected cross-contamination and a sequencing artifact, a later analysis removed a few hundred highly shared, low-generation-probability nucleotide sequences. A later analysis calculated a clonal expansion index for each public chain from normalized within-repertoire ranks of inferred template counts. A later analysis computed generation probabilities with a VDJ recombination model fitted to out-of-frame rearrangements, and checked the results against IGoR. Hypergeometric tests were used in a later analysis to score TCR-TCR, TCR-HLA and TCR-CMV co-occurrence, with a repertoire-size bias correction applied to the TCR pairs. To estimate false discovery rates, a later analysis permuted the HLA or CMV assignments 20 times. A later analysis grouped co-occurring TCRs with DBSCAN, adding TCRdist sequence similarity when clustering within HLA-allele-positive subsets. For co-occurrence clustering, repertoires with fewer than 30,000 or more than 120,000 public chains were excluded, along with five or six repertoires with anomalous nucleotide sharing. The immuneACCESS repertoire file appears here via TCRdb, limited to in-frame rearrangements. These files lack a portion of the clones; in checked studies, under half of the deficit traces to unresolved V genes, and the cause of the others is not known. V, J and clone size were drawn from that table, and D and trimming were deduced from the DNA. The table for this sample lists about 160,000 clones; 60% to 85% of them were counted only once. The biggest ten clones account for around 1.5% of the sample.

About this clone itself: No antigen is known for it. No base quality information exists; no much larger clone differs at one position.

The CDR1 and CDR2 encoded by the germline V gene (reference sequence) are GTSNPN and SVGIG. Spanning cysteine to phenylalanine, the CDR3 consists of 15 amino acids. This entry keeps only the CDR3 DNA: 45 bases, framed from base 1. V sheds 1 base and J sheds 5 bases, leaving 15 bases between their ends. The cohort comprised more than 550 healthy bone marrow donors. At the time of sampling, every cohort member was nominally healthy, though immune exposures that went unrecorded were likely present. The donor tested CMV seronegative, placing the donor among the 350 or so seronegative members of the cohort. A peripheral blood sample was provided by each donor, and peripheral blood mononuclear cells were used for TCR beta sequencing. Genomic DNA was extracted from the blood cell samples with the Qiagen DNeasy Blood Extraction Kit. The investigation overall reported the following: Because counts were too low, some 17 rarely observed V segments, including chromosome 9 orphons, were excluded from the earlier analysis of roughly 580 of the donors. Cytomegalovirus status was reported to be diagnosed by the classifier with high specificity and sensitivity in both the original and validation cohorts. A few of the identified cytomegalovirus-associated TCR beta chains were confirmed in vitro to be specific for cytomegalovirus antigens. Because HLA typing was unavailable for some donors at each locus, only the typed subset was used in association tests. In this cohort, only TCR beta chains were sequenced, and detectable features were limited by the absence of alpha or paired-chain data. Broadly in line with IMGT annotations, most TCR beta V segments showed up in productive rearrangements about 90% or about 30% of the time in an earlier analysis of 450 to 600 of the donors. Strong co-occurrence of HLA alleles, especially DR and DQ, made assigning TCR associations to individual alleles difficult. According to a later analysis, TCR association rates differed among HLA loci, with DRB1 alleles showing the most associated TCRs and HLA-C alleles showing the fewest. In the study, about 150 TCR beta chains were listed as associated with cytomegalovirus. According to the authors, the approach could potentially be generalized to other disease states and immunological phenotypes. A cluster of highly shared sequence variants was judged likely to represent a technical artifact of the sequencing pipeline. A later analysis found that HLA-associated TCR beta chains were more clonally expanded and had lower generation probabilities than equally common non-associated chains. At a false discovery rate of 0.05, a later analysis linked roughly 17,000 TCR beta sequences to specific HLA alleles. A further reported finding was that TCR beta sequences accurately predicted the HLA-A and HLA-B alleles for most subjects in the first cohort. An association between a missense DCLRE1C variant and V-gene and J-gene trimming of TCR beta chains was found in a later genetic analysis and replicated in an independent cohort. A later genetic analysis reported fewer N-insertions in productive TCRs among donors in an Asian-associated ancestry cluster than the roughly 700-donor mean. Linkage disequilibrium might explain the correlated functional status among segregating V segments, but an unknown experimental factor could not be ruled out. While some public TCRs were present in many individuals, most TCR sequences turned up only very rarely across donors. In a later analysis, several top co-occurrence clusters were reported to appear linked to parvovirus B19, influenza, CMV and Epstein-Barr virus. The presence/absence analyses assumed that sequencing depth was roughly uniform across donors, and that assumption may not be true. Because the 87-base-pair reads could not distinguish some IMGT-functional V segments, including TRBV6-2 and TRBV6-3, those segments were excluded. Immune exposure information for the cohort was limited to CMV serostatus. Most CMV-associated TCR beta chains appeared to be HLA-restricted in a later analysis, and the HLA associations seemed to be driven largely by CMV exposure.

The chain was built from TRBV30 and TRBJ1-5; matching of 6 bases hints at TRBD1 as the D gene. Sequencing was done on a sample of PBMCs. This sequence originates from a woman aged 25 to 45 in good health and CMV-seronegative. The sequence in DNA is TGTGCCTGGAGTGGGACGGGGGGCCCTTATCAGCCCCAGCATTTT. Its protein is CAWSGTGGPYQPQHF. Reference TRBV30 and TRBJ1-5 genes cover what lies past the CDR3, so the full variable domain is SQTIHQWPATLVQPVGSPLSLECTVEGTSNPNLYWYRQAAGRGLQLLFYSVGIGQISSEVPQNLSASRPQDRQFILSSKKLLLSDSGFYLCAWSGTGGPYQPQHFGDGTRLSIL.